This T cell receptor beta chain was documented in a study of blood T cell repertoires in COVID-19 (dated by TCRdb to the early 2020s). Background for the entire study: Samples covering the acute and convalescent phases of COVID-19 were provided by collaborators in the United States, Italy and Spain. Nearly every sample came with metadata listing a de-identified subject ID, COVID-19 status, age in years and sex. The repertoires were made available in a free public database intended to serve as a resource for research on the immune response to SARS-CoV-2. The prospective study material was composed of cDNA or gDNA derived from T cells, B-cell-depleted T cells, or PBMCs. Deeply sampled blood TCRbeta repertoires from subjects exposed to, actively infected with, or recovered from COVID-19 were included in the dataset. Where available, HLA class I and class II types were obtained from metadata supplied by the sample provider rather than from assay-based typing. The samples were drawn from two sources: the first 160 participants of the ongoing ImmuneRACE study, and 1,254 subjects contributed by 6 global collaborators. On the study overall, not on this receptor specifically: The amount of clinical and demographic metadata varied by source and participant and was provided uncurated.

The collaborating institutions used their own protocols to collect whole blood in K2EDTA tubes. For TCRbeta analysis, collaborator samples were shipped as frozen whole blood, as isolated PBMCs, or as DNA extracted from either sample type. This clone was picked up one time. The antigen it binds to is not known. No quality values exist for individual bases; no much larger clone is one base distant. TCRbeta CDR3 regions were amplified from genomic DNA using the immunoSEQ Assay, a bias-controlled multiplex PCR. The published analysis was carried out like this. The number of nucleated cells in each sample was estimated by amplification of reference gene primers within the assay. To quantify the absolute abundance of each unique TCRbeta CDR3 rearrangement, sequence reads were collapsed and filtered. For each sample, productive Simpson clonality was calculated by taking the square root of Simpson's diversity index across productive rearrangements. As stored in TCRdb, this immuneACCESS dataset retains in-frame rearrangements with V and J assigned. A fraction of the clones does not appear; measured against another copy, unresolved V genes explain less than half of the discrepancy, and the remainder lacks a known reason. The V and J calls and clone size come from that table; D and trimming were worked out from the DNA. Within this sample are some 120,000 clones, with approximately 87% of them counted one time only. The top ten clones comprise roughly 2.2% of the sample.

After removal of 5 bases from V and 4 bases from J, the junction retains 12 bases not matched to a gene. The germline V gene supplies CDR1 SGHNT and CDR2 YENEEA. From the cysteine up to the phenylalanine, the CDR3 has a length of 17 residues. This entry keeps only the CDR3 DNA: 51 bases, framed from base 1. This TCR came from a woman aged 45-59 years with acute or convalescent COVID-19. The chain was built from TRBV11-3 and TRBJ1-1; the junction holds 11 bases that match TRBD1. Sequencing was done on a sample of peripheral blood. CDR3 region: CASSQRTGGPGGTEAFF. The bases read TGTGCCAGCAGCCAGAGGACAGGGGGCCCGGGGGGCACTGAAGCTTTCTTT.